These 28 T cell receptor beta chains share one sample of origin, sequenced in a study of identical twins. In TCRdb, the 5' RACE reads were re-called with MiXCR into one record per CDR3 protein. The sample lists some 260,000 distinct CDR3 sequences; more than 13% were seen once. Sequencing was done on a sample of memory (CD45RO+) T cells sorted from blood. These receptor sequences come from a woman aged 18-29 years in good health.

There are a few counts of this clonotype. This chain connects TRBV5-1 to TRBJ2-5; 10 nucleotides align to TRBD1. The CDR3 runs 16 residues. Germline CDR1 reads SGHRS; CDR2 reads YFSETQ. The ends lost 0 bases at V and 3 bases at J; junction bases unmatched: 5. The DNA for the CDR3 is TGCGCCAGCAGCTTGGCGCTCGGGACAGGGGAAGAGACCCAGTACTTC. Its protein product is CASSLALGTGEETQYF.

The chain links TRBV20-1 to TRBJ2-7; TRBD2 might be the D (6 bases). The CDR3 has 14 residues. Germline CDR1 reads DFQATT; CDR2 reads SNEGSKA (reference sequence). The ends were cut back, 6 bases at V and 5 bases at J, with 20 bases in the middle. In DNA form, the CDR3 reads TGCAGTGCCCCGGGAGCCGGAAATAACCACGAGCAGTACTTC. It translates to CSAPGAGNNHEQYF.

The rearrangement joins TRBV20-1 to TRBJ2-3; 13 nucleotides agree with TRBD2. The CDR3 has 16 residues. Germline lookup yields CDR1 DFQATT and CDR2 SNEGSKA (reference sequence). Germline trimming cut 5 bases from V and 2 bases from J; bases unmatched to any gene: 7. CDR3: CSAEGLAGHHTDTQYF. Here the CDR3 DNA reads TGCAGTGCTGAGGGACTAGCGGGACATCACACAGATACGCAGTATTTT.

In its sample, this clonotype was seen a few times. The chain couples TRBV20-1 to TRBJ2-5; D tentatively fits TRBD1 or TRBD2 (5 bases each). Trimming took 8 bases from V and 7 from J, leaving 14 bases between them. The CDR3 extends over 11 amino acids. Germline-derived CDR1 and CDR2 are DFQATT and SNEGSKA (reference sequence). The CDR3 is CSFGTAGTQYF. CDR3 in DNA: TGCAGTTTCGGGACGGCGGGGACCCAGTACTTC.

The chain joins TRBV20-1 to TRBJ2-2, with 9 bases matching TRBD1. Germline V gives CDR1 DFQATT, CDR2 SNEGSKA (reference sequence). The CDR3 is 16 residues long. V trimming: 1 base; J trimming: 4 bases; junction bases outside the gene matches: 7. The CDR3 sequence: CSARVPGQGVTGELFF. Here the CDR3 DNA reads TGCAGTGCTAGAGTCCCGGGACAGGGAGTCACCGGGGAGCTGTTTTTT.

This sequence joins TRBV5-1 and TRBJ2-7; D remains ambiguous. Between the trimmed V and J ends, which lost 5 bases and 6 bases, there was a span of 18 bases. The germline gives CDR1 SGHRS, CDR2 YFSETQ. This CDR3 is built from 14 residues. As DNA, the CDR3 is TGCGCCAGCAGACCCCTTGTAAATCCCTCCGAGCAGTACTTC. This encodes CASRPLVNPSEQYF.

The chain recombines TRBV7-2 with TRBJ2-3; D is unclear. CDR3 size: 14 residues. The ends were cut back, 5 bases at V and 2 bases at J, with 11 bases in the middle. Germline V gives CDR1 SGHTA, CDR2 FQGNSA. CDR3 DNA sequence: TGTGCCAGCAGCGTTGGGATATACACAGATACGCAGTATTTT. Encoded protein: CASSVGIYTDTQYF.

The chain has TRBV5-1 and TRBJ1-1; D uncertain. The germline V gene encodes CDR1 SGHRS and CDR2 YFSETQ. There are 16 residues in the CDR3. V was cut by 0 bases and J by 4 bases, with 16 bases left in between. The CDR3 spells CASSLARLERGTEAFF. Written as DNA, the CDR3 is TGCGCCAGCAGCTTGGCCCGTCTGGAACGGGGCACTGAAGCTTTCTTT. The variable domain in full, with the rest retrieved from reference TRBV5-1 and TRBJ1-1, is KAGVTQTPRYLIKTRGQQVTLSCSPISGHRSVSWYQQTPGQGLQFLFEYFSETQRNKGNFPGRFSGRQFSNSRSEMNVSTLELGDSALYLCASSLARLERGTEAFFGQGTRLTVV.

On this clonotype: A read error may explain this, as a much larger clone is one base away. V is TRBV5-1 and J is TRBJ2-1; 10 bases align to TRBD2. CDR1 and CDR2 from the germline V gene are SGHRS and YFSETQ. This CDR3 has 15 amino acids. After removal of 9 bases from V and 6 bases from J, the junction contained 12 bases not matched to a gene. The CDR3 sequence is CAITLGLAALNEQFF. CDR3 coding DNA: TGCGCCATCACCCTAGGACTAGCGGCCCTCAATGAGCAGTTCTTC. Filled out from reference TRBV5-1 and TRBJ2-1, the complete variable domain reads KAGVTQTPRYLIKTRGQQVTLSCSPISGHRSVSWYQQTPGQGLQFLFEYFSETQRNKGNFPGRFSGRQFSNSRSEMNVSTLELGDSALYLCAITLGLAALNEQFFGPGTRLTVL.

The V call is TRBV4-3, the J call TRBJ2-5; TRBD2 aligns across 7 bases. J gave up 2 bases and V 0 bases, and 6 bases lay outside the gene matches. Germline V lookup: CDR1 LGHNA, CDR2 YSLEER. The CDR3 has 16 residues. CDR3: CASSQEWTRGQETQYF. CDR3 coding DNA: TGCGCCAGCAGCCAAGAGTGGACTAGGGGACAAGAGACCCAGTACTTC.

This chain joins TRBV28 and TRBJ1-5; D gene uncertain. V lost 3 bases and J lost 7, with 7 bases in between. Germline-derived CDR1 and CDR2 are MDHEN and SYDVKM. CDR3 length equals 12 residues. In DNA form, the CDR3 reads TGTGCCAGCAGTTTTGGCCAGCAGCCCCAGCATTTT. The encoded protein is CASSFGQQPQHF.

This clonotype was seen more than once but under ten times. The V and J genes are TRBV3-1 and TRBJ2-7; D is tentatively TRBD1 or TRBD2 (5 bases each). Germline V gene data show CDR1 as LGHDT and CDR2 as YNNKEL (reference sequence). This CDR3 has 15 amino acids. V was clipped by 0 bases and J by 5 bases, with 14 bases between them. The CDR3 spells CASSQDTQRGHEQYF. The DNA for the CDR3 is TGTGCCAGCAGCCAAGATACCCAACGGGGACACGAGCAGTACTTC.

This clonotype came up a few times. CDR3 nucleotide sequence: TGTGCCAGCAGCTGGGGCCTCGGGACCACAGATACGCAGTATTTT. Translated: CASSWGLGTTDTQYF. This chain joins TRBV5-6 and TRBJ2-3; D tentatively reads TRBD1 or TRBD2 (5 bases each). Trimming shortened V by 3 bases and J by 2 bases, and 13 bases separated the two germline ends. Per the germline V gene, CDR1 is SGHDT and CDR2 is YYEEEE. CDR3 length: 15 residues.

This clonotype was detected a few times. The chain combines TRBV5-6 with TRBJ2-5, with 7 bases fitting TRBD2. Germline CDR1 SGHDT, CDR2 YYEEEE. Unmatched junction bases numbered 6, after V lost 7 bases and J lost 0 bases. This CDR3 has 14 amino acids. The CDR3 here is CASSLRGNQETQYF. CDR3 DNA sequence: TGTGCCAGCTCCCTGCGGGGGAACCAAGAGACCCAGTACTTC.

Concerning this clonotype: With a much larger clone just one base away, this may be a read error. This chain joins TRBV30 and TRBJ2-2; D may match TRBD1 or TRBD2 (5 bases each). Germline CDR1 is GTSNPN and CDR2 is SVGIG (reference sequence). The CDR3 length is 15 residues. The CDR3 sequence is CAWSVPGTNTGELSF. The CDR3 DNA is TGTGCCTGGAGTGTACCGGGGACGAACACCGGGGAGCTGTCTTTT.

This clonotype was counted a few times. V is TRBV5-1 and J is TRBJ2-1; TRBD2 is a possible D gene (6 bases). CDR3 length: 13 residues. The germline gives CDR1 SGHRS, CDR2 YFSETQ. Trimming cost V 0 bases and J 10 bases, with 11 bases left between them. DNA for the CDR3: TGCGCCAGCAGCTTGGCCGGGGGACGCGAGCAGTTCTTC. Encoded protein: CASSLAGGREQFF.

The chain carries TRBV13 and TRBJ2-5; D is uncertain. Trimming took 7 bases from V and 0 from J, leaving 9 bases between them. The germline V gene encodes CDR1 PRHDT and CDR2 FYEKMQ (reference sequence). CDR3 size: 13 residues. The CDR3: CASKSQHQETQYF. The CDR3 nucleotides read TGTGCCAGCAAAAGTCAGCACCAAGAGACCCAGTACTTC. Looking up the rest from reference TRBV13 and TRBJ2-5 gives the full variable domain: AAGVIQSPRHLIKEKRETATLKCYPIPRHDTVYWYQQGPGQDPQFLISFYEKMQSDKGSIPDRFSAQQFSDYHSELNMSSLELGDSALYFCASKSQHQETQYFGPGTRLLVL.

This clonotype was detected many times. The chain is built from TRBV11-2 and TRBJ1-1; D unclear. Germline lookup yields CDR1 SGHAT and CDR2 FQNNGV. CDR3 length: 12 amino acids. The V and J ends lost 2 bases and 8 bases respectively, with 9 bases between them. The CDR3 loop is CASSLLGWEAFF. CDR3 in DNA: TGTGCCAGCAGCTTATTAGGGTGGGAAGCTTTCTTT.

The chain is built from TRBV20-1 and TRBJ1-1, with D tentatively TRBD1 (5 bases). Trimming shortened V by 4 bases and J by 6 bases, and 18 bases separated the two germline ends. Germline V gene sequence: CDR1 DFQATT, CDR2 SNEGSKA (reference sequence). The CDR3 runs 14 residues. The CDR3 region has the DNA TGCAGTGCTATAAATCCAAGGACGGGGCCTGAAGCTTTCTTT. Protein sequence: CSAINPRTGPEAFF.

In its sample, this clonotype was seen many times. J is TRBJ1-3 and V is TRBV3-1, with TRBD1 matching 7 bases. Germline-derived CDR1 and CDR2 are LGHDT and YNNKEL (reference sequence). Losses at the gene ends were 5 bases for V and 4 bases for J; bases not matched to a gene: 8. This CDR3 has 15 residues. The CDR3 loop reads CASSTRQGLGNTIYF. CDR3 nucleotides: TGTGCCAGCAGCACCCGACAGGGATTGGGAAACACCATATATTTT.

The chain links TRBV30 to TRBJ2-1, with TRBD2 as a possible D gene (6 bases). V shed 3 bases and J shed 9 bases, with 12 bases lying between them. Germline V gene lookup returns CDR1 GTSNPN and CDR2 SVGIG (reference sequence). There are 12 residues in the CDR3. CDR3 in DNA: TGTGCCTGGAGCGGGAGTTATACTGAGCAGTTCTTC. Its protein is CAWSGSYTEQFF. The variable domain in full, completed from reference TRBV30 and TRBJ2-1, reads SQTIHQWPATLVQPVGSPLSLECTVEGTSNPNLYWYRQAAGRGLQLLFYSVGIGQISSEVPQNLSASRPQDRQFILSSKKLLLSDSGFYLCAWSGSYTEQFFGPGTRLTVL.

CDR3: CASSRTPKDTQYF. The CDR3 DNA sequence: TGTGCCAGCAGCAGGACTCCAAAGGATACGCAGTATTTT. The chain is built from TRBV6-1 and TRBJ2-3; D might be TRBD2 (5 bases). This CDR3 spans 13 amino acids. Germline V lookup: CDR1 MNHNS, CDR2 SASEGT. V was trimmed by 6 bases and J by 6 bases, leaving 13 bases between them.

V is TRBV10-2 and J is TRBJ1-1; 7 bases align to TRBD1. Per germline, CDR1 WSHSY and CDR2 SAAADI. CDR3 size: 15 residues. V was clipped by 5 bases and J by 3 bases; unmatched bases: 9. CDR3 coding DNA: TGCGCCAGCAGTCAAATCAGGGGGGCCGACACTGAAGCTTTCTTT. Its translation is CASSQIRGADTEAFF.

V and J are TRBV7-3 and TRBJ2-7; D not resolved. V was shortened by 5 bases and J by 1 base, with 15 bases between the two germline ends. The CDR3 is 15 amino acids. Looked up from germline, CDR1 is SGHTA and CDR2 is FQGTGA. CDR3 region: CASSASQAQSYEQYF. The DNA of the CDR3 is TGTGCCAGCAGCGCAAGCCAGGCTCAATCCTACGAGCAGTACTTC.

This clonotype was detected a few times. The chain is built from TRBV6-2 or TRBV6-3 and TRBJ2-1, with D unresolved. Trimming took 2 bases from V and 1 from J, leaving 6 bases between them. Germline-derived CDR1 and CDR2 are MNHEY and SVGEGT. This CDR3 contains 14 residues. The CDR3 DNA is TGTGCCAGCAGTTACCGCGCGTCCTACAATGAGCAGTTCTTC. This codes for CASSYRASYNEQFF.

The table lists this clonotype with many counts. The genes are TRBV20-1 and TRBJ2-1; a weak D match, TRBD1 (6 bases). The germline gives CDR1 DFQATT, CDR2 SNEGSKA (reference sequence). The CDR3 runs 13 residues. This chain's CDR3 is CVARGGSYNEQFF. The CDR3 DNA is TGCGTAGCCAGGGGCGGGTCCTACAATGAGCAGTTCTTC.

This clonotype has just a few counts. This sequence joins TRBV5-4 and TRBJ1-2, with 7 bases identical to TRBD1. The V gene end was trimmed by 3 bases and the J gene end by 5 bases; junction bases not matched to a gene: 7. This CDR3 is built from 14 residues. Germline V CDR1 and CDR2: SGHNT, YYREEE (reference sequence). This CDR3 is CASSWDSGSYGYTF. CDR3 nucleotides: TGTGCCAGCAGCTGGGACAGTGGAAGTTATGGCTACACCTTC.

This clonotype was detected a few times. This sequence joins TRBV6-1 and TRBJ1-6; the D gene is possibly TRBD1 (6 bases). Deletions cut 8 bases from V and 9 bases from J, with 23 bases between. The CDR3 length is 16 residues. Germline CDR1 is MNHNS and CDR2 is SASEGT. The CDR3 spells CASFLGLQGRGSPLHF. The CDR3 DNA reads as TGTGCCAGCTTCCTGGGTCTTCAGGGGAGAGGTTCACCCCTCCACTTT.